A selection of T cell receptor beta chains follows, all from one sample in a study of T cell repertoires in cytomegalovirus infection. TCRdb redid the calling of the reads with MiXCR, one entry per CDR3 protein. The table has about 130,000 distinct CDR3 sequences, 32% seen once. Antigens for these TCRs are unknown. The starting material was CD8+ T cells from cultured PBMCs, obtained from culture after CMV antigen stimulation. The receptors were gathered from a human donor in good health (CMV status not recorded). Some clones in this sample may be carry-over from other donors' samples. CDR3s include the opening cysteine and the closing phenylalanine or tryptophan. Fields, in order: V gene, D gene, clone size, J gene, CDR3 DNA, CDR3 protein. D genes are given only for firm matches. Some rows have no size entry. The others give once, few or many, or a class for an expanded clone.

TRBV28	.	.	TRBJ2-7	TGTGCCAGCAGCGGGCTTTTGACACACAACTCCTACGAGCAGTACTTC	CASSGLLTHNSYEQYF
TRBV7-9	.	.	TRBJ2-6	TGTGCCAGCAGACACACAAACACCTCTGGGGCCAACGTCCTGACTTTC	CASRHTNTSGANVLTF
TRBV3-1	TRBD2	many	TRBJ2-7	TGTGCCAGCAGCCGCAACATAGCGGGGGCCACCTACGAGCAGTACTTC	CASSRNIAGATYEQYF
TRBV20-1	TRBD2	few	TRBJ2-7	TGCAGTGCTAGAGATGATCCCAGCGGGGCGATGTACGAGCAGTACTTC	CSARDDPSGAMYEQYF
TRBV7-2	.	many	TRBJ1-1	TGTGCCAGCAGCTCAGTGGGGGGGTTCTCTGAAGCTTTCTTT	CASSSVGGFSEAFF
TRBV7-2	.	many	TRBJ2-3	TGTGCCAGCAGCCCAGGCCGGGGCCGCACAGATACGCAGTATTTT	CASSPGRGRTDTQYF
TRBV7-6	TRBD1	few	TRBJ2-7	TGTGCCAGCAGCTTTCCGGACAGGGGGATCTACGAGCAGTACTTC	CASSFPDRGIYEQYF
TRBV15	.	many	TRBJ2-1	TGTGCCACCAGCGGTCAGGGCTATGAGCAGTTCTTC	CATSGQGYEQFF
TRBV6-6	.	.	TRBJ2-5	TGTGCCAGTCAGGGGAGACAGACCCAGTACTTC	CASQGRQTQYF
TRBV6-2/TRBV6-3	.	.	TRBJ2-7	TGTGCCAGCAGTTTCGACAGTATCTACGAGCAGTACTTC	CASSFDSIYEQYF
TRBV6-4	.	.	TRBJ2-3	TGTGCCAGCAGCGACTCCGCAGGTCGTACGCAGTATTTT	CASSDSAGRTQYF
TRBV18	.	.	TRBJ2-7	TGTGCCAGCTCACCTTCCACAGCACTTAATCTCCACGAGCAGTACTTC	CASSPSTALNLHEQYF
TRBV19	.	once	TRBJ2-3	TGTGCCAGTAGTATGGGGGACCGACCCGCAGATACGCAGTATTTT	CASSMGDRPADTQYF
TRBV6-1	.	few	TRBJ1-2	TGTGCCAGCAGTGAAACGGGCCCCCTTTGGACCTATGGCTACACCTTC	CASSETGPLWTYGYTF
TRBV28	.	few	TRBJ1-1	TGTGCCAGCACGACCTGGGGAACCACCCCGAACACTGAAGCTTTCTTT	CASTTWGTTPNTEAFF
TRBV7-8	.	.	TRBJ2-1	TGTGCCAGCAGCCAGCGGGTAGGGGGAACCTACAATGAGCAGTTCTTC	CASSQRVGGTYNEQFF
TRBV7-6	TRBD1	.	TRBJ2-5	TGTGCCAGCAGCTTGGGGGACAGCCAAGAGACCCAGTACTTC	CASSLGDSQETQYF
TRBV6-2/TRBV6-3	.	.	TRBJ2-7	TGTGCCAGCAGTACGGGACCGAGTTCAAGCTCCTACGAGCAGTACTTC	CASSTGPSSSSYEQYF
TRBV20-1	.	few	TRBJ2-7	TGCAGTGCTAGAGGGGGCAGTTCGTTCGAGCAGTACTTC	CSARGGSSFEQYF
TRBV20-1	TRBD1	.	TRBJ1-2	TGCAGTGCTAGAGGGCACCGGGACAGGCCCTTTCTAAGGGATGGCTACACCTTC	CSARGHRDRPFLRDGYTF
TRBV6-5	TRBD1	.	TRBJ1-1	TGTGCCAGCAGTCAGGGACAGTTGAACACTGAAGCTTTCTTT	CASSQGQLNTEAFF
TRBV2	.	.	TRBJ2-7	TGTGCCAGCAGTGAGGGTCGAGGGAAGGCCTACGAGCAGTACTTC	CASSEGRGKAYEQYF
TRBV6-1	TRBD2	.	TRBJ2-1	TGTGCCAGCAGTGAATATCCTAGCGGGGGTATCTACAATGAGCAGTTCTTC	CASSEYPSGGIYNEQFF
TRBV4-1	TRBD1	.	TRBJ1-1	TGCGCCAGCAGCTCGGGACAGCCGAACACTGAGGATTTCTTC	CASSSGQPNTEDFF
TRBV27	TRBD1	few	TRBJ1-1	TGTGCCAGCAGTTTATCGACAGGGTACATGAACACTGAAGCTTTCTTT	CASSLSTGYMNTEAFF
TRBV5-5	.	.	TRBJ2-1	TGTGCCAGCAGCTTGGGGAGAAATAACCCTTACAATGAGCAGTTCTTC	CASSLGRNNPYNEQFF
TRBV7-2	.	many	TRBJ1-5	TGTGCCAGCAGCTTCTCACCGCGGCGTGGGGGCGGAGCAATGGCCAATCAGCCCCAGCATTTT	CASSFSPRRGGGAMANQPQHF
TRBV7-6	TRBD2	.	TRBJ2-1	TGTGCCAGCAGCTTAGCGGGCTTAGCGGGTGAGCAGTTCTTC	CASSLAGLAGEQFF
TRBV6-1	TRBD1	few	TRBJ2-6	TGTGCCAGCAGTTCCCGGGAAGGGGACAGCTCTGGGGCCAACGTCCTGACTTTC	CASSSREGDSSGANVLTF
TRBV7-2	TRBD2	many	TRBJ2-2	TGTGCCAGCAGTTCCTTGAGGGGACTAGCCTATCAAGGGGAGCTGTTTTTT	CASSSLRGLAYQGELFF
TRBV24-1	TRBD1	many	TRBJ1-5	TGTGCCACCAGCGGGACAGTTAATCAGCCCCAGCATTTT	CATSGTVNQPQHF
TRBV19	.	few	TRBJ1-1	TGTGCCAGTAGTATCGAAGGGCACACTGAAGCTTTCTTT	CASSIEGHTEAFF
TRBV7-4	TRBD1	few	TRBJ1-2	TGTGCCAGCAGCCTATCGACAGGGCCCTATGGCTACACCTTC	CASSLSTGPYGYTF
TRBV20-1	.	.	TRBJ2-5	TGCAGTGCTAGAGTCCCTTCGGTACAACTAGGAACTCGGGAGACCCAGTACTTC	CSARVPSVQLGTRETQYF
TRBV19	.	few	TRBJ1-5	TGTGCCAGTAGTATAACCCTGACCCTCTTTCAGCCCCAGCATTTT	CASSITLTLFQPQHF
TRBV7-9	TRBD1	.	TRBJ2-3	TGTGCCAGCAGCTACGGACAGGCCGGCACAGATACGCAGTATTTT	CASSYGQAGTDTQYF
TRBV7-8	.	many	TRBJ1-1	TGTGCCAGCAGCCGGGAGGCAGGGTTCACTGAAGCTTTCTTT	CASSREAGFTEAFF
TRBV7-2	TRBD2	many	TRBJ2-7	TGTGCCAGCAGCTTAGGGGCTAGCGGGGGGCAGTACGAGCAGTACTTC	CASSLGASGGQYEQYF
TRBV7-6	.	few	TRBJ2-1	TGTGCCAGCAGCTTAGGCCAGGGGACGAGTAATGAGCAGTTCTTC	CASSLGQGTSNEQFF
TRBV15	TRBD1	.	TRBJ1-1	TGTGCCACCAGCGGCACAGGGGCGAACACTGAAGCTTTCTTT	CATSGTGANTEAFF
TRBV4-1	.	.	TRBJ2-3	TGCGCCAGCAGCCTCACAGATACGCAGTATTTT	CASSLTDTQYF
TRBV2	.	.	TRBJ1-5	TGTGCCAGCAGGTTAAGGGATTTTGGCAATCAGCCCCAGCATTTT	CASRLRDFGNQPQHF
TRBV12-3/TRBV12-4	.	once	TRBJ2-2	TGTGCCAGCTGGGGGGCCATCCAACGGGGTTACACCGGGGAGCTGTTTTTT	CASWGAIQRGYTGELFF
TRBV7-6	.	.	TRBJ1-2	TGTGCCAGCAGTCACGGGACGGCCAGCTATGGCTACACCTTC	CASSHGTASYGYTF
TRBV6-1	.	few	TRBJ1-2	TGTGCCAGCGCCAAAGGGGCGTCGAATGGCTACACCTTC	CASAKGASNGYTF
TRBV7-2	TRBD2	.	TRBJ2-7	TGTGCCAGCAGCGACTTCTCTAGCGGGGGGCCGTCCTACGAGCAGTACTTC	CASSDFSSGGPSYEQYF
TRBV6-6	.	few	TRBJ2-7	TGTGCCAGCAGTTACTCAGAAACTCAGGGGAATTCCTACGAGCAGTACTTC	CASSYSETQGNSYEQYF
TRBV5-5	.	.	TRBJ1-4	TGTGCCAGCAGCTTGGCAGGGAGTGAAAAACTGTTTTTT	CASSLAGSEKLFF
TRBV6-1	TRBD1	many	TRBJ1-1	TGTGCCAGCAGTAATCACAGGGGCACTGAAGCTTTCTTT	CASSNHRGTEAFF
TRBV11-2	TRBD1	.	TRBJ2-7	TGTGCCAGCAGTCTATACCGGGACAGGGGCCACGAGCAGTACTTC	CASSLYRDRGHEQYF
TRBV4-1	.	few	TRBJ2-7	TGCGCCAGCAGCCACCTCGTGGGGATACGTCCCTACGAGCAGTACTTC	CASSHLVGIRPYEQYF
TRBV6-5	TRBD1	.	TRBJ2-1	TGTGCCACGAGGACAGGGGGCGAGTCCTACAATGAGCAGTTCTTC	CATRTGGESYNEQFF
TRBV2	.	.	TRBJ1-1	TGTGCCAGCAGTAGACAGGCCCTGAACACTGAAGCTTTCTTT	CASSRQALNTEAFF
TRBV7-2	TRBD2	.	TRBJ2-7	TGTGCCAGCAGCTTAGGGTCTAGCGGGTTCTCCTACGAGCAGTACTTC	CASSLGSSGFSYEQYF
TRBV4-1	.	.	TRBJ2-1	TGCGCCAGCAGCCCGGGGTATGAGCAGTTCTTC	CASSPGYEQFF